The present T cell receptor beta chain was sequenced within a study of response to subunit inactivated influenza vaccine listed by TCRdb under 2018. For the wider study: To follow how T cells responded to a trivalent subunit inactivated influenza vaccine, the researchers relied on deep quantitative profiling of the T cell receptor repertoire.

Libraries came from RT-PCR. These reads were obtained on an Illumina HiSeq 2500. The public reads were run again by TCRdb, first through fastp at Q25 and then through MiXCR, and only productive beta chains were kept. Merged by CDR3 protein, the rows form single entries marked with the most common genes and DNA. The sample data list almost 600,000 distinct CDR3 sequences, and 11% to 15% of these were observed just once. The ten most abundant clones make up roughly 11% of the sample. In the case of this clonotype: Its antigen has not been determined. Per-base quality was not reported, and no clone a single base away is much larger than it.

Findings and caveats that apply to the study as a whole: The authors suggested that each seasonal influenza vaccination may recruit only a limited number of new T cells.

Relative to germline, V is 6 bases shorter and J is 4 bases shorter, with 20 bases between their ends. The CDR3, from cysteine to phenylalanine, totals 16 residues. Only the CDR3 DNA is retained, 48 bases long and in frame from the first base. The sequence came from a man over 45 who received an inactivated influenza vaccine. Donor details come from another sample of the same person, matched by shared clones. The sample in question was PBMCs from blood, obtained 12 days after vaccination. Recombination linked TRBV12-3 or TRBV12-4 to TRBJ2-3; the D gene is perhaps TRBD1 or TRBD2, each of them matching over 7 bases. In nucleotide form, the sequence is TGTGCCAGCAGCACCAGTAGCAGGGGGGGCCCAGATACGCAGTATTTT. Its protein is CASSTSSRGGPDTQYF.